This T cell receptor beta chain came from a study of CD8 T cells in ankylosing spondylitis. Using its own MiXCR run on the 5' RACE reads, TCRdb lists one record per CDR3 protein. The sample shows 85,000 to 100,000 distinct CDR3 sequences, 8.8% of them seen only once. V was clipped by 3 bases and J by 4 bases; unmatched bases: 14. CDR3 length: 18 residues. In germline, CDR1 is MNHEY, CDR2 SMNVEV (reference sequence). The material sequenced was blood, either unsorted or a sorted T cell fraction (not recorded which). The rearrangement joins TRBV27 to TRBJ1-2, with 10 bases matching TRBD1. The receptor's source is a male donor with ankylosing spondylitis or in good health (not recorded which). The CDR3 bases are TGTGCCAGCAGTTTTATCCCACCAGGGACAGGGGAAAGCTATGGCTACACCTTC. It codes for CASSFIPPGTGESYGYTF.